This entry features one T cell receptor (beta chain) sequence. Its antigen is still unknown. This record belongs to a study of cytomegalovirus exposure and HLA in healthy donors. The CDR3 has 17 amino acids. Germline V gene lookup returns CDR1 ENHRY and CDR2 SYGVKD. The V gene lost 4 bases and the J gene lost 4 bases, with 20 bases spanning the gap. Overall study results and limits: The dataset shows that most TCR sequences were rare, while some public TCRs occurred in many donors. In a later analysis, TCR beta V- and J-gene trimming showed a link to a missense DCLRE1C variant.

The PCR used 60 Vbeta and 13 Jbeta primers. Data came from immunoSEQ multiplex PCR; TCRdb stores just in-frame clones and leaves some out. The top ten hold roughly 2.5% of the sample, which has about 130,000 clones, about 80% seen once. The source material was PBMCs. The chain recombines TRBV10-3 with TRBJ1-3, with D possibly TRBD1 on 6 matching bases. The receptor's source is a boy between 2 and 15 years old in good health and CMV-seronegative. This CDR3 is CAISAYSRTELGNTIYF. The CDR3 DNA reads TGTGCCATCAGTGCCTACTCTCGGACAGAGTTGGGAAACACCATATATTTT.